Here is one T cell receptor beta chain with its context. TCRdb fed the RT-PCR reads into MiXCR, producing one record per CDR3 protein. This sample has about 540,000 distinct CDR3 sequences; under 30% occur once, and the top ten carry 2.5% to 3.5%. This sample stems from a study of response to subunit inactivated influenza vaccine. This CDR3 spans 14 amino acids. Trimming took off 2 bases at V and 6 bases at J, with 10 bases between the two ends. Germline V lookup: CDR1 MDHEN, CDR2 SYDVKM. This sample also belongs to another study, concerning T cells expressing NK-cell markers. From that study: UMI-tagged 5'RACE template switching yielded the TCR beta cDNA. Each TCR beta repertoire originated in sorted T cells that were CD3+CD56+NKG2C+, CD3+CD56+NKG2C- or CD3+CD56-NKG2C+. Seven HCMV-seropositive donors and one seronegative donor made up the eight sequenced donors. In a group of several donors, dominant NKG2C+ clonotypes represented 1.0-7.0% of CD8+ T cells. These clonotypes additionally ranked first within the CD3+CD56-NKG2C+ fraction of a few donors.

The sequencing used CD4+ T cells sorted from PBMCs, collected about 11 days after vaccination. This sequence joins TRBV28 and TRBJ1-4, with a tentative D call TRBD1 (6 bases). The source of this sequence is a man aged 50 to 60 who received an inactivated influenza vaccine. The DNA for the CDR3 is TGTGCCAGCAGTTTACGAGGGGGATATGAAAAACTGTTTTTT. Its translation is CASSLRGGYEKLFF.